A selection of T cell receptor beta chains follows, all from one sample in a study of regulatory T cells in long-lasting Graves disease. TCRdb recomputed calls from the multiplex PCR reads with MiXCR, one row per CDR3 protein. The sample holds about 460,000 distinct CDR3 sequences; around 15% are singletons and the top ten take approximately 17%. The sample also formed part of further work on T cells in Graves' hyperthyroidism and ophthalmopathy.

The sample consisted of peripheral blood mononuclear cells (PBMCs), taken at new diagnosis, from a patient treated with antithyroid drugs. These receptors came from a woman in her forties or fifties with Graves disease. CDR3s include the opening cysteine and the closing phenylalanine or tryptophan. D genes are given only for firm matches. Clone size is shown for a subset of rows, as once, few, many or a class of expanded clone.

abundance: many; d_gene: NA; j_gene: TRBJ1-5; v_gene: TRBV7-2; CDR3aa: CASSLAPVGRPQHF; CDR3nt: TGTGCCAGCAGCTTAGCGCCCGTGGGTAGGCCCCAGCATTTT
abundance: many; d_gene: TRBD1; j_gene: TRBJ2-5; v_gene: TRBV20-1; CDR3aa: CSANTGQGPETQYF; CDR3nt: TGCAGTGCTAACACGGGACAGGGTCCTGAGACCCAGTACTTC
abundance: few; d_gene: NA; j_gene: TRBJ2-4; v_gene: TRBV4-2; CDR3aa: CASSQDRGNIQYF; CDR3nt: TGTGCCAGCAGCCAAGACAGAGGCAACATTCAGTACTTC
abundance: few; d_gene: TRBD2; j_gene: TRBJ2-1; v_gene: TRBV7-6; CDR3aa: CASSLTMGLAGAAYNEQFF; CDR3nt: TGTGCCAGCAGCCTGACCATGGGACTAGCGGGAGCTGCCTACAATGAGCAGTTCTTC
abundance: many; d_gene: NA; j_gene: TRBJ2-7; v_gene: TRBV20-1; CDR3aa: CSARGAPPRAGGNYEQYF; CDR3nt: TGCAGTGCTAGAGGGGCCCCCCCTAGAGCTGGAGGGAACTACGAGCAGTACTTC
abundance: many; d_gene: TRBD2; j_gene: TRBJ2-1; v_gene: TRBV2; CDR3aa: CASSPVLAGVEQFF; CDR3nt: TGTGCCAGCAGCCCGGTACTAGCGGGAGTTGAGCAGTTCTTC
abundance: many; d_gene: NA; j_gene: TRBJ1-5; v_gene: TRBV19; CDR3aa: CASSIWVGDQPQHF; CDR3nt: TGTGCCAGTAGTATTTGGGTCGGCGATCAGCCCCAGCATTTT
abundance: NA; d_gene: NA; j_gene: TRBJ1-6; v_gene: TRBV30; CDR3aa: CAWTLTDSPLHF; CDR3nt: TGTGCCTGGACTTTGACCGATTCACCCCTCCACTTT
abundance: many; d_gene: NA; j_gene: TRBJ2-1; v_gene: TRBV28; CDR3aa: CASSASGYNEQFF; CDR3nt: TGTGCCAGCAGTGCCTCTGGGTACAATGAGCAGTTCTTC
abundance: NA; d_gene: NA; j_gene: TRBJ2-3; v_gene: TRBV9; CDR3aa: CASSDGARSTDTQYF; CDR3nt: TGTGCCAGCAGCGATGGGGCACGAAGCACAGATACGCAGTATTTT
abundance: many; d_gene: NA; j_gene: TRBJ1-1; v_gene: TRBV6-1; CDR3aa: CASRHGGVNTEAFF; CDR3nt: TGTGCCAGCAGGCATGGGGGGGTGAACACTGAAGCTTTCTTT
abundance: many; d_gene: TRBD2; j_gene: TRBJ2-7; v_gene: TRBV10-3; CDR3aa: CAISDGTSGRRYEQYF; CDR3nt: TGTGCCATCAGCGACGGGACTAGCGGGAGAAGGTACGAGCAGTACTTC
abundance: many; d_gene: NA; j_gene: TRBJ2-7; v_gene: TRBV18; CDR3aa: CASSPGVRGAYEQYF; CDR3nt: TGTGCCAGCTCACCCGGAGTAAGAGGGGCCTACGAGCAGTACTTC
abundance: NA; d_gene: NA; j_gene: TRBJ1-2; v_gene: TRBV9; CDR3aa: CASSVATLGQLDGYTF; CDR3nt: TGTGCCAGCAGCGTAGCTACCCTTGGGCAGTTGGATGGCTACACCTTC
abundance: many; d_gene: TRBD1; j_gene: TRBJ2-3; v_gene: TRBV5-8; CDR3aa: CASSLGQGTSTDTQYF; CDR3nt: TGTGCCAGCAGCTTGGGACAGGGAACTAGCACAGATACGCAGTATTTT
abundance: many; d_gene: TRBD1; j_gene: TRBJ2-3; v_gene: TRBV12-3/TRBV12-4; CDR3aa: CASSSSLGDAGQATSTDTQYF; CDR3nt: TGTGCCAGCAGTTCTAGTCTCGGGGACGCTGGACAGGCCACGAGCACAGATACGCAGTATTTT
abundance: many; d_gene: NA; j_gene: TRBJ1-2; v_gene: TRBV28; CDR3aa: CASSWPRRAAYGYTF; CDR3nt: TGTGCCAGCAGTTGGCCGCGGAGAGCGGCCTATGGCTACACCTTC
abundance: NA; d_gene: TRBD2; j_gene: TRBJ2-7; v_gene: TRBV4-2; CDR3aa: CASSSLGSHSGNSYEQYF; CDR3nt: TGTGCCAGCAGTAGCTTAGGGTCCCATAGCGGGAACTCCTACGAGCAGTACTTC
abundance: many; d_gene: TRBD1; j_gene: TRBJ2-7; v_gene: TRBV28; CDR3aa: CASSFRDRSYEQYF; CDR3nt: TGTGCCAGCAGTTTCCGGGACAGGTCCTACGAGCAGTACTTC
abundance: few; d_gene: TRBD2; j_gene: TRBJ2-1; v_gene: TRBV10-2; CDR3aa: CAGKTGLAYFF; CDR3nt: TGCGCCGGCAAAACCGGACTAGCTTACTTCTTC
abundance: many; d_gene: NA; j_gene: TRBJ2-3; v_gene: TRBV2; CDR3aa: CASSPMADTQYF; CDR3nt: TGTGCCAGCAGTCCGATGGCAGATACGCAGTATTTT
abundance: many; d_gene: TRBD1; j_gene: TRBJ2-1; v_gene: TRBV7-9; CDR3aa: CASSLVATGGISYNEQFF; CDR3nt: TGTGCCAGCAGCTTAGTGGCCACAGGGGGAATCTCCTACAATGAGCAGTTCTTC
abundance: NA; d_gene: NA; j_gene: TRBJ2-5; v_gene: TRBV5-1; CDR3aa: CASGTPTPGETQYF; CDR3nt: TGCGCCAGCGGCACCCCAACCCCGGGGGAGACCCAGTACTTC
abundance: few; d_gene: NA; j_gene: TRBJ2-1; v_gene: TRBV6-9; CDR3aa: CASSYSQTRNEQFF; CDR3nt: TGTGCCAGCAGTTACTCCCAGACTCGTAATGAGCAGTTCTTC
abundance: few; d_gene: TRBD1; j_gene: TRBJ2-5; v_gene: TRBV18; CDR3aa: CASSLQGPWETQYF; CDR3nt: TGTGCCAGCTCCCTACAGGGGCCCTGGGAGACCCAGTACTTC
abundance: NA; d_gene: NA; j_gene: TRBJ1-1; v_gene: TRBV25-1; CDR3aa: CASSQTQENTEAFF; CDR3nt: TGTGCCAGCAGCCAAACCCAAGAGAACACTGAAGCTTTCTTT
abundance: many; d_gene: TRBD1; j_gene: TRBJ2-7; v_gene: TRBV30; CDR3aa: CAWRTGFEQYF; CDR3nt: TGTGCCTGGAGGACAGGGTTCGAGCAGTACTTC
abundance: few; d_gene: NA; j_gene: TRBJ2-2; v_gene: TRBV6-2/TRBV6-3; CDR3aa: CASTGGLSAGELFF; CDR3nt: TGTGCCAGCACAGGCGGGTTGTCCGCCGGGGAGCTGTTTTTT
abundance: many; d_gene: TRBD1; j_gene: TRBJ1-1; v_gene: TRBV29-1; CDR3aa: CSVGTGAEAFF; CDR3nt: TGCAGCGTTGGCACAGGGGCTGAAGCTTTCTTT
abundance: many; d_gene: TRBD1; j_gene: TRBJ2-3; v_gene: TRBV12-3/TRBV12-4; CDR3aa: CASRPVPGTGVTDTQYF; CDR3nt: TGTGCCAGCAGGCCAGTACCCGGGACAGGGGTCACAGATACGCAGTATTTT
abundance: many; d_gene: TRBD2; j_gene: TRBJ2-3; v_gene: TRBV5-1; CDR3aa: CASSLGTSGTDTQYF; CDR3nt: TGCGCCAGCAGCTTGGGGACTAGCGGCACAGATACGCAGTATTTT
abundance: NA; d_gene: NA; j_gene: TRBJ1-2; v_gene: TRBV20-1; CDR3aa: CSASSGAAYGYTF; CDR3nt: TGCAGTGCTAGTTCCGGGGCGGCCTATGGCTACACCTTC
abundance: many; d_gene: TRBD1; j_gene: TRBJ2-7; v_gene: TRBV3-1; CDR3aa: CASSALDRASYEQYF; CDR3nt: TGTGCCAGCAGCGCCCTGGACAGGGCATCCTACGAGCAGTACTTC
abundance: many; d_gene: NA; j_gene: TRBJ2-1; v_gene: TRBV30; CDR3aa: CAWNSIRPNEQFF; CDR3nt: TGTGCCTGGAATTCAATACGTCCCAATGAGCAGTTCTTC
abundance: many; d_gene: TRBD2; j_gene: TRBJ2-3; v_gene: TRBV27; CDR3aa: CASSLITSGRSDTQYF; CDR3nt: TGTGCCAGCAGCCTTATCACTAGCGGGAGGTCAGATACGCAGTATTTT
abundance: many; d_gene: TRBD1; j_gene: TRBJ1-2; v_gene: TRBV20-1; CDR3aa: CSARDSSRSNYGYTF; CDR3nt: TGCAGTGCCAGGGACAGCTCCCGTTCTAACTATGGCTACACCTTC
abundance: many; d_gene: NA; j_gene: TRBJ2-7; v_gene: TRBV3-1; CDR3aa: CASSQDPSWGPEQYF; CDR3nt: TGTGCCAGCAGCCAAGATCCATCGTGGGGGCCCGAGCAGTACTTC
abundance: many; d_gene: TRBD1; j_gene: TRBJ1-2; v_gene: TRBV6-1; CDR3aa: CASRVTGDGYGYTF; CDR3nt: TGTGCCAGCAGGGTAACAGGGGACGGCTATGGCTACACCTTC
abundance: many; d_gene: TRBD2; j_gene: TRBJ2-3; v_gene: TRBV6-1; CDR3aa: CASRLGLAGSDTQYF; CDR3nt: TGTGCCAGCAGGTTAGGACTAGCGGGTTCAGATACGCAGTATTTT
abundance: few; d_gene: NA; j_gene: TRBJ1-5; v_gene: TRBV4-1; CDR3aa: CASSQESRGRAWNQPQHF; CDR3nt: TGCGCCAGCAGCCAAGAGAGCCGTGGGAGGGCTTGGAATCAGCCCCAGCATTTT
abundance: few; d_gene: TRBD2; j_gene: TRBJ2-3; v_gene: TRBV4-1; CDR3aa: CASSQTPGTNPQYF; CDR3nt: TGCGCCAGCAGCCAAACACCCGGGACTAATCCCCAGTATTTT
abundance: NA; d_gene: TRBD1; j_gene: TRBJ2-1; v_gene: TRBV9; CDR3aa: CASSVGRGLTEQFF; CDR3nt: TGTGCCAGCAGCGTAGGAAGGGGGCTTACTGAGCAGTTCTTC
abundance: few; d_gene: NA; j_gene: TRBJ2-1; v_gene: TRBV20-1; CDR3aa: CSAKGTYEQFF; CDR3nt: TGCAGTGCCAAAGGGACTTATGAGCAGTTCTTC
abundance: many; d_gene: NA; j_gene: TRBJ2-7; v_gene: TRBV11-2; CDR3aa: CASSPWERPYEQYF; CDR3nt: TGTGCCAGCAGCCCTTGGGAGCGCCCCTACGAGCAGTACTTC